This is a list of T cell receptor beta chains from one sample in a study of identifying expanded T cells in peripheral blood. Generated by immunoSEQ multiplex PCR, the TCRdb table keeps only in-frame clones and is missing some. The sample has 120,000 or so clones; roughly 84% are singletons. The sample was blood. All receptors come from a person aged 18-70 years in good health. The CDR3 runs from the conserved cysteine through the conserved F or W. D genes are given only for firm matches. The size entry is marked missing in some rows and otherwise reads once, few, many or a size class.

D	size	J	V	DNA	CDR3
-	-	TRBJ1-2	TRBV19	TGTGCCAGTAGTATAACGGGAAATGGCTACACCTTC	CASSITGNGYTF
-	-	TRBJ2-5	TRBV29-1	TGCAGCGTAGAGACCCAGTACTTC	CSVETQYF
TRBD1	once	TRBJ1-5	TRBV6-5	TGTGCCAGCTCATGGACAGGAAACAATCAGCCCCAGCATTTT	CASSWTGNNQPQHF
-	-	TRBJ1-1	TRBV5-4	TGTGCCAGCAGCTTTATTGGGCAGCTCACTGAAGCTTTCTTT	CASSFIGQLTEAFF
-	once	TRBJ1-2	TRBV29-1	TGCAGCGTTGAAGAAGAAGGATGGCAACGGGTGAATGGCTACACCTTC	CSVEEEGWQRVNGYTF
-	-	TRBJ2-2	TRBV7-6	TGTGCCAGCAGCTTAGATAGCATCGGGGAGCTGTTTTTT	CASSLDSIGELFF
-	-	TRBJ2-7	TRBV9	TGTGCCAGCAGCGCAAAAGAGAGCTACGAGCAGTACTTC	CASSAKESYEQYF
-	once	TRBJ1-5	TRBV5-1	TGCGCCAGCAGCATGAGCCAGGGGAGTCAGCCCCAGCATTTT	CASSMSQGSQPQHF
-	-	TRBJ2-4	TRBV6-4	TGTGCCAGCAGTGGTGATGGGGCAGGGCTAGCCAAAAACATTCAGTACTTC	CASSGDGAGLAKNIQYF
-	once	TRBJ2-2	TRBV7-9	TGTGCCAGCAGCTTTACAGGAGCCATAAGGACCGGGGAGCTGTTTTTT	CASSFTGAIRTGELFF
-	-	TRBJ1-5	TRBV5-1	TGCGCCAGCAGCCGAGTCTTGGGGTCGCAGCCCCAGCATTTT	CASSRVLGSQPQHF
TRBD1	once	TRBJ1-6	TRBV7-8	TGTGCCAGCAGGGCGGGACAGGGTCATTCACCCCTCCACTTT	CASRAGQGHSPLHF
-	-	TRBJ1-1	TRBV9	TGTGCCAGCAGCGCCCAATCAACCCCGCGCGGGACTGAAGCTTTCTTT	CASSAQSTPRGTEAFF
TRBD1	-	TRBJ2-2	TRBV27	TGTGCCAGCACTGGACAGGGGAACACCGGGGAGCTGTTTTTT	CASTGQGNTGELFF
TRBD1	-	TRBJ2-1	TRBV29-1	TGCAGCGTGGCGGACAGGCTAAGCAATGAGCAGTTCTTC	CSVADRLSNEQFF
TRBD1	once	TRBJ1-2	TRBV7-2	TGTGCCAGCAGAGCGACAGGGGGCGCGTTCGGCTACACCTTC	CASRATGGAFGYTF
TRBD2	-	TRBJ2-2	TRBV7-2	TGTGCCAGCAGCTTCGCGGGGGGGTTCACCGGGGAGCTGTTTTTT	CASSFAGGFTGELFF
-	-	TRBJ1-1	TRBV5-1	TGCGCCAGCAGCCTAGTGGTCTCGGGGAACACTGAAGCTTTCTTT	CASSLVVSGNTEAFF
-	-	TRBJ1-1	TRBV6-6	TGTGCCAGCAGTCAACCGTACAAGGGGGAGAACACTGAAGCTTTCTTT	CASSQPYKGENTEAFF
TRBD1	-	TRBJ2-7	TRBV27	TGTGCCAGCAGTTTAGGGGGACAGGGATACGAGCAGTACTTC	CASSLGGQGYEQYF
TRBD1	-	TRBJ1-2	TRBV30	TGTGCCTGGAGTCCTCCGCACGGACAGGGGGCTTATGGCTACACCTTC	CAWSPPHGQGAYGYTF
-	-	TRBJ1-2	TRBV23-1	TGCGCCAGCAGTCAAGCAATCGGCTATGGCTACACCTTC	CASSQAIGYGYTF
-	-	TRBJ1-2	TRBV7-8	TGTGCCAGCAGCCCATCCTTAGCTAACTATGGCTACACCTTC	CASSPSLANYGYTF
-	-	TRBJ1-5	TRBV4-3	TGCGCCAGCAGCCAACGGACAGGCAATCAGCCCCAGCATTTT	CASSQRTGNQPQHF
TRBD1	few	TRBJ2-7	TRBV7-9	TGTGCCAGCAGCTCCCCACGAGACGACAGGGGACCCTACGAGCAGTACTTC	CASSSPRDDRGPYEQYF
-	-	TRBJ1-3	TRBV2	TGTGCCAGCAGTCGGCCTGGAAACACCATATATTTT	CASSRPGNTIYF
-	-	TRBJ1-2	TRBV28	TGTGCCAGCAGTTCTCTTTCGGCAGGCCTTATTAACTATGGCTACACCTTC	CASSSLSAGLINYGYTF
-	-	TRBJ1-4	TRBV6-1	TGTGCCAGCAGTGCGCTTCCCGGGTCTAATGAAAAACTGTTTTTT	CASSALPGSNEKLFF
-	few	TRBJ2-1	TRBV27	TGTGCCAGCAGTCCCTACTTTAGCATGAGCGATGAGCAGTTCTTC	CASSPYFSMSDEQFF
-	-	TRBJ1-1	TRBV10-3	TGTGCCACCAATGGAGGGGGCACTGAAGCTTTCTTT	CATNGGGTEAFF
-	-	TRBJ1-1	TRBV7-9	TGTGCCAGCAGCTTCAGCGGGGGGAGCACTGAAGCTTTCTTT	CASSFSGGSTEAFF
-	-	TRBJ1-1	TRBV29-1	TGCAGCGTCCGTAACCCGGGACAACAAGGCACTGAAGCTTTCTTT	CSVRNPGQQGTEAFF
-	-	TRBJ2-7	TRBV29-1	TGCAGCGTTGATTTTCCCCTCGGGGCCGCTGGGGCCTACGAGCAGTACTTC	CSVDFPLGAAGAYEQYF
-	-	TRBJ2-3	TRBV7-9	TGTGCCAGCAGCCCAACTAGGGGGTCAAGCACAGATACGCAGTATTTT	CASSPTRGSSTDTQYF
-	once	TRBJ1-2	TRBV5-6	TGTGCCAGCAGCTTGCGGGGGGCGAGGTTAGGCTACACCTTC	CASSLRGARLGYTF
-	-	TRBJ1-1	TRBV5-4	TGTGCCAGCAGCTTTATGCGGGGGGCTAACACTGAAGCTTTCTTT	CASSFMRGANTEAFF
TRBD1	-	TRBJ2-7	TRBV4-1	TGCGCCAGCAGCCAAGCCCCCGACAGGGCACTCTACGAGCAGTACTTC	CASSQAPDRALYEQYF
-	-	TRBJ2-3	TRBV12-2	TGTGCAAGTCGCTTAAGGCTGGGCCAAATAGTAGATACGCAGTATTTT	CASRLRLGQIVDTQYF